This TCR beta chain derives from a study of PD-L1 blockade in urothelial cancer. The assay was immunoSEQ multiplex PCR, and TCRdb's table has in-frame clones only and misses some. Of 30,000 to 40,000 clones listed, roughly 84% are singletons. The origin of this receptor is a man in his 60s with urothelial cancer. The sequencing used PBMCs, collected around atezolizumab (anti-PD-L1) treatment.

This CDR3 is CASRPGTVSNQPQHF. CDR3 DNA sequence: TGTGCCAGCAGACCGGGGACTGTTAGCAATCAGCCCCAGCATTTT. J is TRBJ1-5 and V is TRBV6-5; TRBD1 is a possible D gene (5 bases). The CDR3 is 15 amino acids. Per the germline V gene, CDR1 is MNHEY and CDR2 is SVGAGI. V lost 6 bases and J lost 0, with 12 bases in between.